Each of the 16 T cell receptor beta chains below was sequenced from the same sample in a study of shared clonotypes between healthy human individuals. Only CD45RO-negative cells positively selected for CCR7 counted as naive CD8 cells, so terminally differentiated effector memory CD45RA+ cells were excluded. Method: immunoSEQ multiplex PCR; TCRdb's copy keeps in-frame clones and lacks some. The sample consists of hundreds of thousands of clones, roughly 96% of them appearing once. Source material: naive CD8+ T cells sorted from blood. These receptor sequences come from a young woman in good health.

The chain uses TRBV7-8 and TRBJ2-7, with 8 bases identical to TRBD1. V dropped 7 bases and J dropped 3; count of bases not matched to a gene: 11. The germline V gene encodes CDR1 SGHVS and CDR2 FQNEAQ. The CDR3 length is 15 residues. The CDR3 spells CASTEDRGPYYEQYF. The CDR3 region has the DNA TGTGCCAGCACCGAAGACAGGGGCCCGTACTACGAGCAGTACTTC.

The chain couples TRBV15 to TRBJ2-7; D is unresolved. The V gene lost 0 bases and the J gene lost 2 bases, with 14 bases spanning the gap. Per germline, CDR1 LNHNV and CDR2 YYDKDF (reference sequence). This CDR3 has 16 residues. CDR3 loop: CATSRDLLEAPYEQYF. CDR3 sequence (DNA): TGTGCCACCAGCAGAGATTTGCTAGAGGCGCCCTACGAGCAGTACTTC.

The chain employs TRBV9 and TRBJ2-6; D is unclear. V was trimmed by 4 bases and J by 11 bases, leaving 22 bases between them. This CDR3 is built from 16 residues. The germline V gene encodes CDR1 SGDLS and CDR2 YYNGEE. CDR3 DNA: TGTGCCAGCAGCCCTTTTGAAAGGGTAGGTCTAGACGTCCTGACTTTC. Translation gives CASSPFERVGLDVLTF.

The sample holds one count of this clone. This chain connects TRBV4-2 to TRBJ1-2, with 10 nucleotides matching TRBD1. Germline CDR1 is LGHNA and CDR2 is YNFKEQ. The CDR3 extends over 18 amino acids. After removal of 4 bases from V and 6 bases from J, the junction contained 17 bases not matched to a gene. CDR3 region: CASSPNIPTGQGMHGYTF. The CDR3 DNA follows: TGTGCCAGCAGCCCGAACATCCCGACGGGACAGGGGATGCATGGCTACACCTTC.

The chain employs TRBV19 and TRBJ1-2; 8 nucleotides line up with TRBD1. CDR1 is LNHDA and CDR2 is SQIVND in the germline V gene (reference sequence). With 7 bases clipped from V and 7 bases from J, the junction kept 11 bases outside the gene matches. The CDR3 covers 14 residues. Here the CDR3 reads CASIRTGLPFGYTF. CDR3 DNA: TGTGCCAGTATCCGGACAGGGCTCCCCTTTGGCTACACCTTC. The whole variable domain, remainder taken from reference TRBV19 and TRBJ1-2, is DGGITQSPKYLFRKEGQNVTLSCEQNLNHDAMYWYRQDPGQGLRLIYYSQIVNDFQKGDIAEGYSVSREKKESFPLTVTSAQKNPTAFYLCASIRTGLPFGYTFGSGTRLTVV.

This rearrangement joins TRBV7-2 to TRBJ2-1; D is possibly TRBD1 or TRBD2 (5 bases each). Trimming shortened V by 5 bases and J by 5 bases, and 13 bases separated the two germline ends. The CDR3 extends over 14 amino acids. The germline V gene has CDR1 SGHTA and CDR2 FQGNSA. The CDR3 protein is CASSARDGDNEQFF. The CDR3 coding sequence is TGTGCCAGCAGCGCAAGGGACGGAGACAATGAGCAGTTCTTC.

The chain carries TRBV11-2 and TRBJ2-3; tentatively, D is TRBD2 (5 bases). Germline lookup yields CDR1 SGHAT and CDR2 FQNNGV. Trimming cost V 5 bases and J 7 bases, with 10 bases left between them. This CDR3 has 12 residues. CDR3 coding DNA: TGTGCCAGCAGCCCGTCGGGAAATACGCAGTATTTT. Amino acid sequence: CASSPSGNTQYF.

CDR3 residues: CASHQWGKDQPQHF. The CDR3 nucleotides read TGTGCCAGCCACCAGTGGGGCAAGGATCAGCCCCAGCATTTT. The rearrangement links TRBV19 to TRBJ1-5; tentatively, D is TRBD1 (5 bases). V lost 9 bases to trimming and J lost 5 bases, with 17 bases between them. The CDR3 is made up of 14 amino acids. The germline V gene encodes CDR1 LNHDA and CDR2 SQIVND (reference sequence).

The rearrangement links TRBV29-1 to TRBJ2-2; D is possibly TRBD2 (7 bases). The CDR3 is 13 residues long. CDR1 is SQVTM and CDR2 is ANQGSEA in the germline V gene. CDR3 bases: TGCAGTGCAACCGGGGGGCGAATCGGGGAGCTGTTTTTT. Translating gives CSATGGRIGELFF.

As to this clone: Other DNA sequences in the sample encode the same CDR3. This chain uses TRBV5-1 with TRBJ2-7; D might be TRBD1 (6 bases). V gave up 1 base and J gave up 0 bases, with 8 bases separating them. Germline lookup yields CDR1 SGHRS and CDR2 YFSETQ. The CDR3 has 14 amino acids. This chain's CDR3 is CASSLTGSSYEQYF. CDR3 bases: TGCGCCAGCAGCTTGACAGGGAGCTCCTACGAGCAGTACTTC.

The chain recombines TRBV7-9 with TRBJ1-5, with D possibly TRBD1 on 6 matching bases. This CDR3 contains 15 residues. V lost 5 bases to trimming and J lost 3 bases, with 14 bases between them. Germline CDR1 and CDR2: SEHNR and FQNEAQ (reference sequence). The CDR3 coding sequence is TGTGCCAGCAGCCCCGGGAGGGGGGACAATCAGCCCCAGCATTTT. It encodes CASSPGRGDNQPQHF.

With respect to this clone: Other DNA sequences in the sample encode the same CDR3. The genes are TRBV19 and TRBJ2-1; 11 nucleotides line up with TRBD2. Trimming took 1 base from V and 5 from J; bases not matched to a gene: 1. Germline CDR1 reads LNHDA; CDR2 reads SQIVND (reference sequence). The CDR3 covers 15 residues. The CDR3 protein is CASSIGLAGNNEQFF. In DNA form, the CDR3 reads TGTGCCAGTAGTATAGGACTAGCGGGAAACAATGAGCAGTTCTTC.

The gene calls are TRBV5-6 and TRBJ1-2; 7 bases align to TRBD1. The V gene's germline CDR1 is SGHDT and CDR2 YYEEEE. There are 15 residues in the CDR3. With V trimmed by 4 bases and J by 7 bases, 13 bases remained unmatched. CDR3 sequence reads: CASSTGTAARFGYTF. In DNA, the CDR3 is TGTGCCAGCAGCACCGGGACAGCGGCCCGGTTTGGCTACACCTTC.

This clone was seen only once. V gene TRBV4-1 combines with J gene TRBJ1-2; D uncertain. The V gene lost 4 bases and the J gene lost 5 bases, with 17 bases spanning the gap. This CDR3 contains 15 residues. Germline lookup yields CDR1 MGHRA and CDR2 YSYEKL. CDR3 region: CASSPQAGGFYGYTF. Written as DNA, the CDR3 is TGCGCCAGCAGCCCCCAGGCGGGCGGGTTTTATGGCTACACCTTC.

The chain employs TRBV6-5 and TRBJ2-1, with D unresolved. The CDR3 spans 11 residues. Germline loops: CDR1 MNHEY, CDR2 SVGAGI. V shed 7 bases and J shed 9 bases, with 10 bases lying between them. The CDR3 spells CASNPPPEQFF. CDR3 nucleotide sequence: TGTGCCAGCAACCCCCCTCCTGAGCAGTTCTTC.

The rearrangement links TRBV19 to TRBJ1-1; weak D call: TRBD1 (5 bases). CDR1 and CDR2 (germline): LNHDA, SQIVND (reference sequence). Trimming removed 5 bases at V and 0 bases at J, with 10 bases between. The CDR3 totals 14 residues. CDR3 in amino acids: CASSLRQMNTEAFF. CDR3 bases: TGTGCCAGTAGTCTACGACAGATGAACACTGAAGCTTTCTTT.